This T cell receptor beta chain is from a study of tumor and adjacent non-tumor tissue in lung cancer. Study results and limitations: Top 100 clones took a larger repertoire share in normal lung.

Three rounds of nested PCR, following a modified ARM-PCR protocol, produced the TCRbeta library. TCRdb reanalysed the multiplex PCR reads using MiXCR and keeps one entry per CDR3 protein. Here the sample spans fewer than 100,000 distinct CDR3 sequences, under 80% being singletons. Concerning this clonotype: What it binds is unknown. A junction end diverges from the germline sequence, so it may reflect a read error.

The CDR3 is 13 residues long. This sample's RNA came from whole unsorted tissue. More than 3 cm separated this lung sample from the edge of the tumor. Between August and November 2014, newly diagnosed, chemotherapy-naive lung cancer patients underwent thoracic surgery in China. The chain recombines TRBV12-3 or TRBV12-4 with TRBJ2-6; D unresolved. The receptor comes from a woman aged 50 to 60 with non-small cell lung cancer. Sequencing was performed on distant non-tumor lung tissue. This chain's CDR3 is CVSKNSRANVLTF. The CDR3 nucleotides read TGTGTCAGCAAAAACTCTAGGGCCAACGTCCTGACTTTC.